The 21 T cell receptor beta chains below all came from one sample that was sequenced in a study of Ad26.COV2.S vaccination and SARS-CoV-2 variants. Clones were read by immunoSEQ multiplex PCR, and TCRdb kept only the in-frame ones, dropping some. This table has roughly 380,000 clones, around 92% appearing once. The sequencing here drew on peripheral blood, taken after recovery from COVID-19. These receptors were taken from a human donor who had recovered from COVID-19.

The CDR3, as DNA: TGCGCCAGCAGCGTGGGATCCGGAGCGTACACTGAAGCTTTCTTT. It is translated as CASSVGSGAYTEAFF. The chain links TRBV5-1 to TRBJ1-1, with D unresolved. V lost 4 bases and J lost 3, with 16 bases in between. Germline CDR1 SGHRS, CDR2 YFSETQ. This CDR3 region has 15 residues.

J is TRBJ1-4 and V is TRBV4-1, with D unclear. CDR3 size: 16 residues. The V end lost 4 bases, the J end lost 5 bases, and 17 bases lay between the germline ends. Germline CDR1 is MGHRA and CDR2 is YSYEKL. CDR3 DNA sequence: TGCGCCAGCAGCCCCAGTCCCCTGGCGAGGAATGAAAAACTGTTTTTT. Translation: CASSPSPLARNEKLFF.

The rearrangement joins TRBV12-3 or TRBV12-4 to TRBJ2-3; a weak D match, TRBD2 (5 bases). The germline V and J ends were trimmed by 6 bases and 4 bases, with 11 bases remaining between them. The CDR3 runs to 13 residues. The CDR3 sequence is CASRLGAPDTQYF. CDR3 bases: TGTGCCAGCAGATTGGGAGCCCCAGATACGCAGTATTTT.

V usage is TRBV6-6 and J usage is TRBJ2-5; D unresolved. Per germline, CDR1 MNHNY and CDR2 SVGAGI (reference sequence). The V end was cut by 8 bases, the J end by 3 bases, with 16 bases between. The CDR3 totals 14 residues. CDR3 coding DNA: TGTGCCAGCCTAGAAACTCGGGCAAAAGAGACCCAGTACTTC. This encodes CASLETRAKETQYF.

The chain employs TRBV2 and TRBJ1-5, with 7 bases identical to TRBD1. Germline V CDR1 and CDR2: SNHLY, FYNNEI. This CDR3 region has 16 residues. The ends lost 2 bases at V and 1 base at J; junction bases unmatched: 5. As DNA, the CDR3 is TGTGCCAGCAGTGAACCTCAGACAGGGAGCAATCAGCCCCAGCATTTT. This gives the protein CASSEPQTGSNQPQHF.

The V call is TRBV4-3, the J call TRBJ1-1, with D tentatively TRBD1 (5 bases). The CDR3 has 13 residues. CDR1 is LGHNA and CDR2 is YSLEER in the germline V gene. Between the trimmed V and J ends, which lost 6 bases and 10 bases, there was a span of 18 bases. CDR3 loop: CASRDIGFPGAFF. DNA for the CDR3: TGCGCCAGCAGGGACATCGGGTTTCCAGGAGCTTTCTTT.

J is TRBJ2-3 and V is TRBV10-2, with 14 bases identical to TRBD2. The germline V gene has CDR1 WSHSY and CDR2 SAAADI. The CDR3 consists of 18 residues. The V and J ends lost 6 bases and 4 bases, in that order; junction bases with no gene match: 12. CDR3 in DNA: TGCGCCAGCAGGGACCCGGGACTAGCGGGGGCCTATCCAGATACGCAGTATTTT. As protein: CASRDPGLAGAYPDTQYF.

The chain is built from TRBV4-3 and TRBJ1-5; D not certain. Deletions cut 0 bases from V and 0 bases from J, with 9 bases between. Germline V lookup: CDR1 LGHNA, CDR2 YSLEER. This CDR3 region has 16 residues. The CDR3 DNA follows: TGCGCCAGCAGCCAAGATACCGCTATTAGCAATCAGCCCCAGCATTTT. It specifies CASSQDTAISNQPQHF.

The table lists this clone with a count of one. The identical CDR3 is also encoded by other nucleotide sequences in the sample. The rearrangement joins TRBV6-5 to TRBJ2-6, with D perhaps assigned TRBD1 or TRBD2 (5 bases each). The V end lost 2 bases, the J end lost 0 bases, and 5 bases lay between the germline ends. The CDR3 contains 15 residues. CDR1 and CDR2 from the germline V gene are MNHEY and SVGAGI. In DNA, the CDR3 is TGTGCCAGCAGTTACGGGGGCTCTGGGGCCAACGTCCTGACTTTC. Protein product: CASSYGGSGANVLTF.

The J gene is TRBJ2-7, the V gene TRBV7-9; TRBD2 might be the D (7 bases). V shed 4 bases and J shed 5 bases, with 21 bases lying between them. CDR1 is SEHNR, CDR2 FQNEAQ, per germline (reference sequence). The CDR3 extends over 16 amino acids. The DNA of the CDR3 is TGTGCCAGCAGCTCGTCCCGTACAGCGGGGACACACGAGCAGTACTTC. Its protein is CASSSSRTAGTHEQYF.

The chain employs TRBV6-5 and TRBJ1-3; D is unresolved. The V end was cut by 0 bases, the J end by 0 bases, with 9 bases between. The germline gives CDR1 MNHEY, CDR2 SVGAGI. The length of the CDR3 is 16 residues. The CDR3, as DNA: TGTGCCAGCAGTTACTCCACTGGTGACTCTGGAAACACCATATATTTT. Protein: CASSYSTGDSGNTIYF.

The gene calls are TRBV27 and TRBJ2-6; D might be TRBD1 (5 bases). This CDR3 spans 16 amino acids. V was clipped by 3 bases and J by 0 bases, with 9 bases between them. Germline assignment: CDR1 MNHEY and CDR2 SMNVEV (reference sequence). Here the CDR3 reads CASSFLGPSGANVLTF. The CDR3 DNA sequence: TGTGCCAGCAGTTTCTTGGGGCCCTCTGGGGCCAACGTCCTGACTTTC.

This chain connects TRBV6-1 to TRBJ1-1; D is undetermined. Germline loops: CDR1 MNHNS, CDR2 SASEGT. The CDR3 runs 16 residues. The V end lost 3 bases, the J end lost 1 base, and 15 bases lay between the germline ends. The CDR3: CASSDLSLSTNTEAFF. CDR3 nucleotides: TGTGCCAGCAGTGACCTCAGCCTGTCAACGAACACTGAAGCTTTCTTT.

This chain uses TRBV5-1 with TRBJ1-2; D is uncertain. V was cut by 2 bases and J by 3 bases, with 11 bases left in between. CDR1 and CDR2 from the germline V gene are SGHRS and YFSETQ. This CDR3 is built from 14 residues. This CDR3 is CASSFLGSDYGYTF. CDR3 nucleotide sequence: TGCGCCAGCAGCTTCTTGGGGTCCGACTATGGCTACACCTTC.

This rearrangement joins TRBV9 to TRBJ2-1; D gene ambiguous. This CDR3 spans 13 amino acids. Germline values: CDR1 SGDLS, CDR2 YYNGEE. Between the trimmed V and J ends, which lost 1 base and 8 bases, there was a span of 10 bases. CDR3 coding DNA: TGTGCCAGCAGCGTATCACATTCCTATGAGCAGTTCTTC. This sequence encodes CASSVSHSYEQFF.

This clone was observed once. This chain connects TRBV7-2 to TRBJ2-5; no firm D call. CDR3 length: 12 amino acids. The germline V gene has CDR1 SGHTA and CDR2 FQGNSA. The V end was cut by 2 bases, the J end by 4 bases, with 5 bases between. CDR3 coding DNA: TGTGCCAGCAGCTTAATGGGAGAGACCCAGTACTTC. As protein: CASSLMGETQYF. The variable domain in full, completed from reference TRBV7-2 and TRBJ2-5, reads GAGVSQSPSNKVTEKGKDVELRCDPISGHTALYWYRQSLGQGLEFLIYFQGNSAPDKSGLPSDRFSAERTGGSVSTLTIQRTQQEDSAVYLCASSLMGETQYFGPGTRLLVL.

The genes are TRBV25-1 and TRBJ2-1, with TRBD1 matching over 9 bases. Germline values: CDR1 MGHDK, CDR2 SYGVNS. The CDR3 totals 17 residues. The ends lost 3 bases at V and 5 bases at J; junction bases unmatched: 11. The CDR3 is CASSDSPGQGPNNEQFF. CDR3 in DNA: TGTGCCAGCAGTGATTCTCCGGGACAGGGTCCCAACAATGAGCAGTTCTTC.

The chain has TRBV2 and TRBJ1-2, with 8 nucleotides matching TRBD1. The CDR3 is 14 residues long. The V and J ends lost 6 bases and 8 bases, in that order; junction bases with no gene match: 11. From germline, CDR1 is SNHLY and CDR2 FYNNEI. The CDR3 reads CASRPGQGYHGYTF. CDR3 coding DNA: TGTGCCAGCAGACCCGGACAGGGTTATCACGGCTACACCTTC.

The CDR3: CASRVGQGPRDEQFF. In DNA, the CDR3 is TGTGCCAGCAGGGTCGGACAGGGCCCCCGGGATGAGCAGTTCTTC. This rearrangement joins TRBV27 to TRBJ2-1; 8 positions agree with TRBD1. The CDR3 covers 15 residues. Germline CDR1 MNHEY, CDR2 SMNVEV (reference sequence). J lost 8 bases, V lost 6 bases, and 12 bases had no gene match.

The chain is built from TRBV18 and TRBJ1-1; D gene unclear. From germline, CDR1 is KGHSH and CDR2 LQKENI. With 5 bases removed from V and 1 base from J, the gap between germline ends came to 14 bases. The CDR3 has 15 amino acids. CDR3 nucleotide sequence: TGTGCCAGCTCATCATCCGGCGGCCAGAACACTGAAGCTTTCTTT. It is translated as CASSSSGGQNTEAFF. Combining the CDR3 with reference TRBV18 and TRBJ1-1 gives the whole variable domain NAGVMQNPRHLVRRRGQEARLRCSPMKGHSHVYWYRQLPEEGLKFMVYLQKENIIDESGMPKERFSAEFPKEGPSILRIQQVVRGDSAAYFCASSSSGGQNTEAFFGQGTRLTVV.

V and J are TRBV27 and TRBJ2-7; maybe TRBD1 (5 bases). This CDR3 has 14 residues. V was cut by 3 bases and J by 3 bases, with 12 bases left in between. Germline V gene data show CDR1 as MNHEY and CDR2 as SMNVEV (reference sequence). CDR3 sequence: CASSLTEKYYEQYF. DNA for the CDR3: TGTGCCAGCAGTTTGACAGAGAAGTACTACGAGCAGTACTTC.